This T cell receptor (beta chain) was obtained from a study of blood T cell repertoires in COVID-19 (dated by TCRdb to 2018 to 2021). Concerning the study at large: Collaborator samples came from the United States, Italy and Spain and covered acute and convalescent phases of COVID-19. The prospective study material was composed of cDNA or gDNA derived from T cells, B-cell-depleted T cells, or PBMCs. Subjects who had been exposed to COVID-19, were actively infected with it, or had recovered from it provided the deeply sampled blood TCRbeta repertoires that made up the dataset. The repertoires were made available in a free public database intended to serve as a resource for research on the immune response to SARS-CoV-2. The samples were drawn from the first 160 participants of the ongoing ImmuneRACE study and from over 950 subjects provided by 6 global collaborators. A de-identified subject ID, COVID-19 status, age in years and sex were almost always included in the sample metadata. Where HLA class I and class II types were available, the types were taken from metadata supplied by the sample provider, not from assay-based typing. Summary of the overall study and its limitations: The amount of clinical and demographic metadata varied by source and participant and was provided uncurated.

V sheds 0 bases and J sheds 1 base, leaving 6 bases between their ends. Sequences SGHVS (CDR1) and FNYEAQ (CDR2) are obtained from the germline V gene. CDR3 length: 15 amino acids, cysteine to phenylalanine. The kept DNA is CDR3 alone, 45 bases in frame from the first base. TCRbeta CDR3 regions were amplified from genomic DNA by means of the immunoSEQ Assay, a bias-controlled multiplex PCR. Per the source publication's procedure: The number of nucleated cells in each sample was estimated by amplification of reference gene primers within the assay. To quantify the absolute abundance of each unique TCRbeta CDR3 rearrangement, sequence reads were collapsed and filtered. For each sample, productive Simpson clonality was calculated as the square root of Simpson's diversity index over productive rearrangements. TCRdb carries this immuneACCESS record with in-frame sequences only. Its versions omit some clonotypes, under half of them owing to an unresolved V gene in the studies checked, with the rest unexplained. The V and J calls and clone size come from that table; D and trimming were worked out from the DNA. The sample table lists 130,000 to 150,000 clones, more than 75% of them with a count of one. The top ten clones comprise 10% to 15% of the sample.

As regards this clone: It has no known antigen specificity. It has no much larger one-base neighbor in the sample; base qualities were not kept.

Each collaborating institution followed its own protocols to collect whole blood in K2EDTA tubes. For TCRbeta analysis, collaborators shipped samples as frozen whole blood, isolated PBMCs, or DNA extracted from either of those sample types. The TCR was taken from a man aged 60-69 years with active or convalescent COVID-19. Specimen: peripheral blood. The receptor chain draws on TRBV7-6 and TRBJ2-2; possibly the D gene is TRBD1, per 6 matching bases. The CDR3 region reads CASSLAQGNTGELFF. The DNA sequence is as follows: TGTGCCAGCAGCTTAGCACAGGGGAACACCGGGGAGCTGTTTTTT.